This record covers a single T cell receptor (beta chain). Its specificity is not known. This record comes from a study of cytomegalovirus exposure and HLA in healthy donors. The CDR3 loop spans 17 amino acids. Broader study findings: Researchers reported that three CMV-associated chains were confirmed in vitro as CMV antigen-specific. First-cohort TCR clusters were later found to tend to co-occur in the approximately 120 validation repertoires.

Only in-frame clones appear in the TCRdb table, and some are missing; sequencing was by immunoSEQ multiplex PCR. The data show around 300,000 clones, with around 86% seen just once and 0.95% to 1.1% held by the top ten. The receptor's source is a woman aged 18-29 years in good health and CMV-seronegative. Material: PBMCs. The chain employs TRBV21-1 and TRBJ2-1; the table's D call TRBD2 went unverified against the DNA. TRBV21-1 is reported as a pseudogene. CDR3 sequence reads: CASSKDPTSGDWFEQFF. DNA of the CDR3: TGTGCCAGCAGCAAAGACCCAACTAGCGGAGATTGGTTTGAGCAGTTCTTC.